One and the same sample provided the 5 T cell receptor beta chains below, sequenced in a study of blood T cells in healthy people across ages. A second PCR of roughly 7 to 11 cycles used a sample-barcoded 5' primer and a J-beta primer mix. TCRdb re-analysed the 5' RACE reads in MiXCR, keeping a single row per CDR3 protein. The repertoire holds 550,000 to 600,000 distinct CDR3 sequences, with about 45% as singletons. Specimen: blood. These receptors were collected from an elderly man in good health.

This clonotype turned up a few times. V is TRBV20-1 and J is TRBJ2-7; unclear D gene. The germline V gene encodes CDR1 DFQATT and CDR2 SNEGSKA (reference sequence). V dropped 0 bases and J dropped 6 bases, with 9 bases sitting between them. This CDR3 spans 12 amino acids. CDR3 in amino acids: CSAREGTREQYF. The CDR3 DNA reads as TGCAGTGCTAGAGAGGGAACGCGCGAGCAGTACTTC.

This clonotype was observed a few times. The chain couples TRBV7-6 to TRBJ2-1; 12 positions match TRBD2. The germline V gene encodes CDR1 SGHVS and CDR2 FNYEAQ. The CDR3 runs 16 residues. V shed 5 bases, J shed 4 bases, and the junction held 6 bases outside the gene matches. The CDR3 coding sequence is TGTGCCAGCAGCCCATCCACTAGCGGGGGGTACAATGAGCAGTTCTTC. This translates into CASSPSTSGGYNEQFF.

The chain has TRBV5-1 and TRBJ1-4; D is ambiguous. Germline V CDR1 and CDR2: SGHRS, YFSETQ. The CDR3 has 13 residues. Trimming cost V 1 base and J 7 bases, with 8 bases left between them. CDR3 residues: CASSLPGSEKLFF. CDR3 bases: TGCGCCAGCAGCTTGCCAGGATCTGAAAAACTGTTTTTT.

CDR3 protein: CASSPLLGQGMGEQFF. CDR3 nucleotides: TGTGCCAGCAGTCCACTCCTTGGACAGGGGATGGGTGAGCAGTTCTTC. The chain joins TRBV28 to TRBJ2-1; 9 nucleotides align to TRBD1. This CDR3 is built from 16 residues. V shed 5 bases and J 9 bases; nucleotides not matched to a gene: 14. CDR1 is MDHEN, CDR2 SYDVKM, per germline. The full variable domain, completed using reference TRBV28 and TRBJ2-1, is DVKVTQSSRYLVKRTGEKVFLECVQDMDHENMFWYRQDPGLGLRLIYFSYDVKMKEKGDIPEGYSVSREKKERFSLILESASTNQTSMYLCASSPLLGQGMGEQFFGPGTRLTVL.

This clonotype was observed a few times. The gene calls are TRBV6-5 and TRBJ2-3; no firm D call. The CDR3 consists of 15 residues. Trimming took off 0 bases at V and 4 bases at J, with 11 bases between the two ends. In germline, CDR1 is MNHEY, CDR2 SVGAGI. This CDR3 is CASSYSIPQSDTQYF. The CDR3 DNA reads TGTGCCAGCAGTTACTCGATACCCCAATCAGATACGCAGTATTTT.